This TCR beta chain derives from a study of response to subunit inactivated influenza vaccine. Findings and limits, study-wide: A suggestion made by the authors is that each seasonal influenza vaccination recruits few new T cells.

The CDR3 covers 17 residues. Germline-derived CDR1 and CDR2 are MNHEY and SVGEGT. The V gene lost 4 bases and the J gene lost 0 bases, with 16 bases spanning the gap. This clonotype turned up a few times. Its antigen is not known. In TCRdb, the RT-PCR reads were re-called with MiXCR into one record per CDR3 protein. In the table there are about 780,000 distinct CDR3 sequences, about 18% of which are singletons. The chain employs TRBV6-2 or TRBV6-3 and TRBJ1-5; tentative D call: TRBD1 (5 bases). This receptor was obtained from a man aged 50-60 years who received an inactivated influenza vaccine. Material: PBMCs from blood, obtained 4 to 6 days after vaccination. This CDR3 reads CASSFTLRQHSNQPQHF. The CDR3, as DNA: TGTGCCAGCAGTTTTACTCTACGACAGCATAGCAATCAGCCCCAGCATTTT.